This T cell receptor (beta chain) was sequenced during a study of blood T cell repertoires in COVID-19. The CDR3 loop spans 15 amino acids. V lost 7 bases to trimming and J lost 2 bases; unmatched junction nucleotides: 11. CDR1 SEHNR and CDR2 FQNEAQ come from the germline V gene (reference sequence). Profiled with immunoSEQ multiplex PCR; TCRdb holds only in-frame clones, not every one. Here the sample spans some 260,000 clones, approximately 91% being singletons. This chain links TRBV7-9 with TRBJ2-7; 7 bases are a match to TRBD1. This receptor was identified in a woman aged 25 to 39 with acute or convalescent COVID-19. Sequenced input: peripheral blood. CDR3 amino acids: CASTKGGHSTYEQYF. CDR3 DNA sequence: TGTGCCAGCACCAAAGGGGGCCACAGTACCTACGAGCAGTACTTC.